The 8 T cell receptor beta chains given below trace back to one sample, sequenced in a study of T cell responses to AZD1222 COVID-19 vaccine. Measured with immunoSEQ multiplex PCR; TCRdb has only the in-frame clones, and not every one. This table has about 150,000 clones, roughly nine tenths appearing once. The sequenced sample was peripheral blood, obtained 28 days after the second AZD1222 dose. The receptors here all came from an adult who received the AZD1222 COVID-19 vaccine.

This rearrangement joins TRBV5-6 to TRBJ2-7; TRBD1 or TRBD2 may be the D gene (5 bases each). The V end was cut by 6 bases, the J end by 0 bases, with 19 bases between. Germline CDR1 is SGHDT and CDR2 is YYEEEE. This CDR3 spans 16 amino acids. The DNA of the CDR3 is TGTGCCAGCAACCTGGGCCCGGGACGTTCCTCCTACGAGCAGTACTTC. Translated, it gives CASNLGPGRSSYEQYF.

The chain combines TRBV11-3 with TRBJ2-2; D unclear. This CDR3 region has 13 residues. V was clipped by 4 bases and J by 2 bases, with 5 bases between them. CDR1 is SGHNT and CDR2 is YENEEA in the germline V gene. The CDR3 protein is CASSSSNTGELFF. CDR3 sequence (DNA): TGTGCCAGCAGCTCTTCTAACACCGGGGAGCTGTTTTTT.

V gene TRBV27 combines with J gene TRBJ1-1; a weak D match, TRBD1 (5 bases). Germline-derived CDR1 and CDR2 are MNHEY and SMNVEV (reference sequence). V dropped 2 bases and J dropped 5 bases, with 21 bases sitting between them. This CDR3 has 17 residues. CDR3 nucleotide sequence: TGTGCCAGCAGTTTACACACCCTTCCGGGGGGTGGGACTGAAGCTTTCTTT. It encodes CASSLHTLPGGGTEAFF.

Ten or more counts support this clone. CDR3 nucleotide sequence: TGTGCCAGTAGCTCCCCCTTAGCGGGGGGTAGCTACAATGAGCAGTTCTTC. This gives the protein CASSSPLAGGSYNEQFF. The chain couples TRBV19 to TRBJ2-1; TRBD2 matches 10 bases. This CDR3 has 17 amino acids. J gave up 3 bases and V 6 bases, and 11 bases lay outside the gene matches. Germline V gene lookup returns CDR1 LNHDA and CDR2 SQIVND (reference sequence).

This CDR3 is CASSPRTSGSFSDEQYF. DNA of the CDR3: TGTGCCAGCAGCCCCCGGACTAGCGGGAGTTTCTCGGACGAGCAGTACTTC. The chain is built from TRBV11-3 and TRBJ2-7; the match to TRBD2 covers 13 bases. CDR3 length: 17 residues. J gave up 5 bases and V 5 bases, and 12 bases lay outside the gene matches. Germline CDR1 and CDR2: SGHNT and YENEEA.

The CDR3 sequence: CSVDYRDLFSGYTF. CDR3 nucleotide sequence: TGCAGCGTTGATTACAGGGATTTATTCAGTGGCTACACCTTC. The chain is built from TRBV29-1 and TRBJ1-2; D might be TRBD1 (6 bases). V was trimmed by 3 bases and J by 7 bases, leaving 18 bases between them. The CDR3 totals 14 residues. The germline gives CDR1 SQVTM, CDR2 ANQGSEA.

The CDR3 bases are TGTGCCAGCGGAGGACAGGGGAACGTGTACGAGCAGTACTTC. Residues: CASGGQGNVYEQYF. The chain is built from TRBV2 and TRBJ2-7; 9 nucleotides match TRBD1. In germline, CDR1 is SNHLY, CDR2 FYNNEI. This CDR3 comprises 14 residues. J gave up 4 bases and V 8 bases, and 9 bases lay outside the gene matches.

This chain uses TRBV5-1 with TRBJ1-3; D not resolved. Germline CDR1 and CDR2: SGHRS and YFSETQ. The ends were cut back, 0 bases at V and 2 bases at J, with 12 bases in the middle. The CDR3 runs to 16 residues. As DNA, the CDR3 is TGCGCCAGCAGCTTGGCCCCGGACGGTCCTGGAAACACCATATATTTT. As protein: CASSLAPDGPGNTIYF.